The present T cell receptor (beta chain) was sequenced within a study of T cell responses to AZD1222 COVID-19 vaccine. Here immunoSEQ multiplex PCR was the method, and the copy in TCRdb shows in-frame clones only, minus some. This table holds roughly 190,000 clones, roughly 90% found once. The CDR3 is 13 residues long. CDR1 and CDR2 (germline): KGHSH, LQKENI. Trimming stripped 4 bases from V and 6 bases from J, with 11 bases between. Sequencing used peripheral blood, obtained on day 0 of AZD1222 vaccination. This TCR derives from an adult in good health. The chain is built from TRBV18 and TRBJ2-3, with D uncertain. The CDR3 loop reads CASSHRPEDTQYF. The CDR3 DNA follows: TGTGCCAGCTCACACCGGCCGGAGGATACGCAGTATTTT.